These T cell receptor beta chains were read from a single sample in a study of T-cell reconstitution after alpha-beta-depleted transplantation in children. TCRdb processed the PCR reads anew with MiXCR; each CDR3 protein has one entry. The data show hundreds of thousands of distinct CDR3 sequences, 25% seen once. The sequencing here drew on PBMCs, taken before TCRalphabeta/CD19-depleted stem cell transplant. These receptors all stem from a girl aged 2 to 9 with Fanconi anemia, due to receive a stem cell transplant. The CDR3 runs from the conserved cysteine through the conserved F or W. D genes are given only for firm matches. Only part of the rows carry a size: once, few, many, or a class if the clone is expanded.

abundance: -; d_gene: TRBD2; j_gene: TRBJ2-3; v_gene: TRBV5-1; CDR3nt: TGCGCCAGCAGCTTGATGCTAGCGGGGGGCACAGATACGCAGTATTTT; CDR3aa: CASSLMLAGGTDTQYF
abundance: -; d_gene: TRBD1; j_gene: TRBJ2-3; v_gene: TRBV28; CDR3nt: TGTGCCAGCAGTCTCCCCGGGACAGGGACATCAGATACGCAGTATTTT; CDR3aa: CASSLPGTGTSDTQYF
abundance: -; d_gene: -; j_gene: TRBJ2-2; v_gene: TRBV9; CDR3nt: TGTGCCAGCAGCGTAGGAATGGGTATCACCGGGGAGCTGTTTTTT; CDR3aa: CASSVGMGITGELFF
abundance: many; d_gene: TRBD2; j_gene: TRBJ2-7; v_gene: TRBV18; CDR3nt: TGTGCCAGCTCACCGCCCATAGCGGGGGGGCCCTACGAGCAGTACTTC; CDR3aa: CASSPPIAGGPYEQYF
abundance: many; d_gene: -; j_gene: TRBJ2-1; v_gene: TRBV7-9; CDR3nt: TGTGCCAGCAGCTCGTTAATAGGCCTCCTTAGCTCCTACAATGAGCAGTTCTTC; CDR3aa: CASSSLIGLLSSYNEQFF
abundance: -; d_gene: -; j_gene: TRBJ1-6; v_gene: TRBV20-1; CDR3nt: TGCAGTGCTAGAGATTTCAGGGAGAGCTCCTATAATTCACCCCTCCACTTT; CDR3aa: CSARDFRESSYNSPLHF
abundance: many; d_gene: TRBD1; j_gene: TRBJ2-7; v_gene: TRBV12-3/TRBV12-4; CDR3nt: TGTGCCAGCAGTTTACAGGGGGCGCGTGAGCAGTACTTC; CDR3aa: CASSLQGAREQYF
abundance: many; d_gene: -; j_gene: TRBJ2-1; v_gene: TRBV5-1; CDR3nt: TGCGCCAGCAGCTTGGAGACAGGAAATCCCTACAATGAGCAGTTCTTC; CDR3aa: CASSLETGNPYNEQFF
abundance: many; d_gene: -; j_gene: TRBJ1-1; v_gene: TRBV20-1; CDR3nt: TGCAGTGCTCGTTATCAGAGTAGGGCTGAAGCTTTCTTT; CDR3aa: CSARYQSRAEAFF
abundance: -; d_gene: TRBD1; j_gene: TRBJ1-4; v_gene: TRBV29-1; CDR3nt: TGCAGCGTCCAGGACAGGGGGATCGAAAAACTGTTTTTT; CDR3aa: CSVQDRGIEKLFF
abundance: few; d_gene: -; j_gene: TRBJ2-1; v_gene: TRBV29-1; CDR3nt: TGCAGCGTACCCAGCTGGGGGACCTACAATGAGCAGTTCTTC; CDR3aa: CSVPSWGTYNEQFF
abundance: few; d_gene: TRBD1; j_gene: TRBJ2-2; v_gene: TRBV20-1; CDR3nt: TGCAGTGCCCAGGGGGAAGTGGACACCGGGGAGCTGTTTTTT; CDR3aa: CSAQGEVDTGELFF
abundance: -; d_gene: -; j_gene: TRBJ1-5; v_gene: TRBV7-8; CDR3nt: TGTGCCAGCAGCTTAGCGGGGGGGGCGTTAAATCAGCCCCAGCATTTT; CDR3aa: CASSLAGGALNQPQHF
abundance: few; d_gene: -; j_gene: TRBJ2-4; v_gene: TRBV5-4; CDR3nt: TGTGCCAGCAGCTCGTTTACGGAAAACATTCAGTACTTC; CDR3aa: CASSSFTENIQYF
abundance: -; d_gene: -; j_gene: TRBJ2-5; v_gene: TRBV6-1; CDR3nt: TGTGCCAGCAGTCATGGACACCTAAAAGAGACCCAGTACTTC; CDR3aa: CASSHGHLKETQYF
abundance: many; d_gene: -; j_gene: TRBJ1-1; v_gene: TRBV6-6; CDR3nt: TGTGCCAGCAGTTACTCAGGGGGCACTGAAGCTTTCTTT; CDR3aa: CASSYSGGTEAFF
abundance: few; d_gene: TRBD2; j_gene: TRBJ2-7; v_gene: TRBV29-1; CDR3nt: TGCAGCGTTGCCCACGGACTAGCGGTCTTCTCCTACGAGCAGTACTTC; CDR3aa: CSVAHGLAVFSYEQYF